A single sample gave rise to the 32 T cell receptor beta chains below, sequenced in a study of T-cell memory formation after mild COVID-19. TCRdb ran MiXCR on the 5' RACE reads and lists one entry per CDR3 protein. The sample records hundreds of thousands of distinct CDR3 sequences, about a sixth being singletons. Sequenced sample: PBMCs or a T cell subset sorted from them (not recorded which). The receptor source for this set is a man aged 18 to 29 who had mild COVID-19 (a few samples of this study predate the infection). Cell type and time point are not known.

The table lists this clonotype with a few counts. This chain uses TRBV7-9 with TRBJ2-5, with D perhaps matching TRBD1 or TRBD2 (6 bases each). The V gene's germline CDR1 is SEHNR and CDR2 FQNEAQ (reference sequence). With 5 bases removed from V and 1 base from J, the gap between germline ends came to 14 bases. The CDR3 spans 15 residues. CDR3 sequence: CASSPPGAVQETQYF. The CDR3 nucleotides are TGTGCCAGCAGCCCCCCGGGGGCAGTCCAAGAGACCCAGTACTTC.

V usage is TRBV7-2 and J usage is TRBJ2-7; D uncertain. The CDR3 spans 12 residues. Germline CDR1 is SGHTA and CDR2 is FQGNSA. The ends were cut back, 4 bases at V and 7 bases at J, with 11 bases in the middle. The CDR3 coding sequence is TGTGCCAGCAGCTACCACCTCTCGGAGCAGTACTTC. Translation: CASSYHLSEQYF.

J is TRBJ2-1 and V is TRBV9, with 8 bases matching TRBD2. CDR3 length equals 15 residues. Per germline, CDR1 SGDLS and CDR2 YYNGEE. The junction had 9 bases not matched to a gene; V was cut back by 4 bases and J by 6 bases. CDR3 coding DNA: TGTGCCAGCAGCCCCCGGACTAGCCTCCTCAATGAGCAGTTCTTC. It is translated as CASSPRTSLLNEQFF.

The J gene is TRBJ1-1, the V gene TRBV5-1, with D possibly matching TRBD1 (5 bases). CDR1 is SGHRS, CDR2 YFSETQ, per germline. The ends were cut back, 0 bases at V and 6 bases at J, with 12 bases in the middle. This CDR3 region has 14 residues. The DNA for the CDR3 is TGCGCCAGCAGCTTGGCGGGGGGTGTCGCTGAAGCTTTCTTT. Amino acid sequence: CASSLAGGVAEAFF.

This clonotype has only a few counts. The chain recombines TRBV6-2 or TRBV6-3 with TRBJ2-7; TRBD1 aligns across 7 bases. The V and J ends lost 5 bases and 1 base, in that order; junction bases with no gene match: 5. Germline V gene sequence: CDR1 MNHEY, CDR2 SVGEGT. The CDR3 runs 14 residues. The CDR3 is CASSQGQTSYEQYV. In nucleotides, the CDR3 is TGTGCCAGCAGTCAGGGACAGACATCCTACGAGCAGTACGTC.

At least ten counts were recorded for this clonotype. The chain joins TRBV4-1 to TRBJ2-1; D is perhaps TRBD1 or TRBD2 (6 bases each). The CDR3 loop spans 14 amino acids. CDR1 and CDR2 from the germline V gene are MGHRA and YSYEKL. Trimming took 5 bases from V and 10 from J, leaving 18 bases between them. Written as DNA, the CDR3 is TGCGCCAGCAGCTCGGGGGCCATCTTAGGGGAGCAGTTCTTC. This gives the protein CASSSGAILGEQFF.

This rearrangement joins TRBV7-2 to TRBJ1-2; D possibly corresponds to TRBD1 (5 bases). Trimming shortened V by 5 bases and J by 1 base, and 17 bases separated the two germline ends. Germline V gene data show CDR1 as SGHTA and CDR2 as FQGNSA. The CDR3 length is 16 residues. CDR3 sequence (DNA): TGTGCCAGCAGCCCGCCCCGGACATTCCATAACTATGGCTACACCTTC. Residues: CASSPPRTFHNYGYTF. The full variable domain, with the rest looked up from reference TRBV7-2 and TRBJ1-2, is GAGVSQSPSNKVTEKGKDVELRCDPISGHTALYWYRQSLGQGLEFLIYFQGNSAPDKSGLPSDRFSAERTGGSVSTLTIQRTQQEDSAVYLCASSPPRTFHNYGYTFGSGTRLTVV.

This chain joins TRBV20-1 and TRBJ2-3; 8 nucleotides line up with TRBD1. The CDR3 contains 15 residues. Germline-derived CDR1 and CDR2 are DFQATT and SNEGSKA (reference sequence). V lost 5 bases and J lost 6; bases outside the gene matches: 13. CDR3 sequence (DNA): TGCAGTGCTGCCAGTCCCCAGGGGGCCCCGGATACGCAGTATTTT. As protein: CSAASPQGAPDTQYF.

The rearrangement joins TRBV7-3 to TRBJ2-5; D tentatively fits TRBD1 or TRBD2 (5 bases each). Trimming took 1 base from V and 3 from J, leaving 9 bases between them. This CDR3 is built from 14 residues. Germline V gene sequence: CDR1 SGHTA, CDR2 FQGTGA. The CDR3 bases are TGTGCCAGCAGCTTAAGGGGGTTAAAAGAGACCCAGTACTTC. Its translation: CASSLRGLKETQYF.

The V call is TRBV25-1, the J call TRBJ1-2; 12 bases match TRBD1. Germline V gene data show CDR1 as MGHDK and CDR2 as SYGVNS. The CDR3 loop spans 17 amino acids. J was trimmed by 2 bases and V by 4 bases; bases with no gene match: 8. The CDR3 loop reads CASSGLRDRGPNYGYTF. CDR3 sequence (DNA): TGTGCCAGCAGTGGCCTCCGGGACAGGGGGCCGAACTATGGCTACACCTTC.

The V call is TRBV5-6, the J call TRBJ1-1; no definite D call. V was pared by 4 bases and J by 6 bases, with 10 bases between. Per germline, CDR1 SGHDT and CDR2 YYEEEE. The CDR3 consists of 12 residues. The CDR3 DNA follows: TGTGCCAGCAGCGGGGTAGGACCTGAAGCTTTCTTT. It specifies CASSGVGPEAFF.

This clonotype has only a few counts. CDR3 region: CASSHYRGPPDTQYF. For the CDR3, the DNA is TGTGCCAGCAGCCACTACAGGGGGCCCCCAGATACGCAGTATTTT. The rearrangement links TRBV11-2 to TRBJ2-3; 9 nucleotides agree with TRBD1. Germline CDR1 is SGHAT and CDR2 is FQNNGV. The CDR3 contains 15 residues. Trimming at V came to 5 bases and at J to 4 bases, leaving 7 bases not matched to a gene.

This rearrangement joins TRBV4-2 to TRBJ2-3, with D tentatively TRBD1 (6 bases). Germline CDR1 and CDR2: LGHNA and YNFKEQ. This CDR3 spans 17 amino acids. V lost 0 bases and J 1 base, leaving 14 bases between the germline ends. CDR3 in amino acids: CASSQDRRTEGTDTQYF. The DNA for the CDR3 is TGTGCCAGCAGCCAAGATCGAAGGACAGAAGGCACAGATACGCAGTATTTT.

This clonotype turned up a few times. The CDR3 sequence: CATSRGGTEQFF. In nucleotides, the CDR3 is TGTGCCACCAGCAGAGGAGGGACAGAGCAGTTCTTC. The rearrangement uses TRBV15 and TRBJ2-1; D may be TRBD1 (6 bases). Germline V lookup: CDR1 LNHNV, CDR2 YYDKDF (reference sequence). V lost 1 base, J lost 10 bases, and 8 bases lay in between. This CDR3 contains 12 residues.

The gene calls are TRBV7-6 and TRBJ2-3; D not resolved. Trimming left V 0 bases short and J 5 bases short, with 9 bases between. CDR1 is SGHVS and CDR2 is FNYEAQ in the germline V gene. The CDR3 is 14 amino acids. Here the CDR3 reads CASSLAGKVDTQYF. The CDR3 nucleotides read TGTGCCAGCAGCTTAGCGGGGAAGGTAGATACGCAGTATTTT.

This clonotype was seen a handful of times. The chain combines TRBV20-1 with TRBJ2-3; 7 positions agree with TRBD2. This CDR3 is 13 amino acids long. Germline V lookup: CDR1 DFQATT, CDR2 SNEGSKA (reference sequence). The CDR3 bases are TGCTCCTCCGGGGGGTTGACGTGGGATACGCAGTATTTT. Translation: CSSGGLTWDTQYF.

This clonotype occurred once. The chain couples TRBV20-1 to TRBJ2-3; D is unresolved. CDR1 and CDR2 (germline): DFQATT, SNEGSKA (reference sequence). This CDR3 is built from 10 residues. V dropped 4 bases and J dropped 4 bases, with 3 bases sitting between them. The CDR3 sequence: CSATSDTQYF. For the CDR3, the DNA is TGCAGTGCTACGTCAGATACGCAGTATTTT.

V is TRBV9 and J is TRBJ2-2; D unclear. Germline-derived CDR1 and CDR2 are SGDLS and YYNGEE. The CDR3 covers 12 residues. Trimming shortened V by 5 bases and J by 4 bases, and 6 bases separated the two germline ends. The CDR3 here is CASSASTGELFF. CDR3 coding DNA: TGTGCCAGCAGTGCTAGCACCGGGGAGCTGTTTTTT.

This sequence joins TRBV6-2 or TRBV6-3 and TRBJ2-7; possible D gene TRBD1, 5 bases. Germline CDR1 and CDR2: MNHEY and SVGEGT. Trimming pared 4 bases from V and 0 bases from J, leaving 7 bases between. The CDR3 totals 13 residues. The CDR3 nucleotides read TGTGCCAGCAGTTTACAGGCCTCCTACGAGCAGTACGTC. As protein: CASSLQASYEQYV.

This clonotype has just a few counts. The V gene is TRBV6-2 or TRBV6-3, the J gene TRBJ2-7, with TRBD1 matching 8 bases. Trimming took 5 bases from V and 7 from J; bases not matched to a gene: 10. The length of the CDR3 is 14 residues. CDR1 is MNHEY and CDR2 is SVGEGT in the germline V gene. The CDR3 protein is CASSDGQGSGEQYV. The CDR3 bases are TGTGCCAGCAGTGACGGACAGGGTAGTGGTGAGCAGTACGTC.

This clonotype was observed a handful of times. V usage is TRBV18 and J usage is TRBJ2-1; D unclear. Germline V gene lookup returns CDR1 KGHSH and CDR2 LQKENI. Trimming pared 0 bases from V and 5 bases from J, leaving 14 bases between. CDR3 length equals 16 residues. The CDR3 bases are TGTGCCAGCTCACCACCGCTCGGTTCCCAGAACAATGAGCAGTTCTTC. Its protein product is CASSPPLGSQNNEQFF.

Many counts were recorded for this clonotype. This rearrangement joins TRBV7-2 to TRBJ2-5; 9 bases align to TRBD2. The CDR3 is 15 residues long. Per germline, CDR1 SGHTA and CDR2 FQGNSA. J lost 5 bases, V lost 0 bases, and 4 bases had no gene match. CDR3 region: CASSLASGGGETQYF. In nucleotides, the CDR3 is TGTGCCAGCAGCTTAGCTAGCGGGGGTGGGGAGACCCAGTACTTC.

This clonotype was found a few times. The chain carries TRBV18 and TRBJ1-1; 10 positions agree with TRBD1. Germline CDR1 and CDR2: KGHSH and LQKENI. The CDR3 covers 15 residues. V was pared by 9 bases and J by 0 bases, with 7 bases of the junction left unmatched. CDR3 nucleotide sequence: TGTGCCAGTCAATCGACAGGGGGCATGAACACTGAAGCTTTCTTT. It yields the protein CASQSTGGMNTEAFF. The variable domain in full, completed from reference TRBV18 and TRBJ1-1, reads NAGVMQNPRHLVRRRGQEARLRCSPMKGHSHVYWYRQLPEEGLKFMVYLQKENIIDESGMPKERFSAEFPKEGPSILRIQQVVRGDSAAYFCASQSTGGMNTEAFFGQGTRLTVV.

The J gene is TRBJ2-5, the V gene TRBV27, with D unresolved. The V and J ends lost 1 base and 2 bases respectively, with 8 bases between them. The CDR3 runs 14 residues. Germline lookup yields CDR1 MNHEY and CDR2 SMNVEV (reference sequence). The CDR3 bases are TGTGCCAGCAGTTTATTTTTTGGGCAAGAGACCCAGTACTTC. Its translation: CASSLFFGQETQYF.

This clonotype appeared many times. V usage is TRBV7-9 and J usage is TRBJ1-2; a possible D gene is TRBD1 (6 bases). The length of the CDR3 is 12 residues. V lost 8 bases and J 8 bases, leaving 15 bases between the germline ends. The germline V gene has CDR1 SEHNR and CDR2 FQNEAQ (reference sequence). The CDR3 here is CASGHRGLGYTF. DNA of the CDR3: TGTGCCAGCGGCCATAGGGGGTTAGGCTACACCTTC.

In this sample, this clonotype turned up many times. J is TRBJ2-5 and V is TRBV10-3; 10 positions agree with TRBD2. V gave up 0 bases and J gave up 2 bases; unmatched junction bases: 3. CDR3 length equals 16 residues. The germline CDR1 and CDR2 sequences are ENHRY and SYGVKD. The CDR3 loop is CAISESPSGGQETQYF. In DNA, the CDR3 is TGTGCCATCAGTGAGTCGCCTAGCGGGGGACAAGAGACCCAGTACTTC.

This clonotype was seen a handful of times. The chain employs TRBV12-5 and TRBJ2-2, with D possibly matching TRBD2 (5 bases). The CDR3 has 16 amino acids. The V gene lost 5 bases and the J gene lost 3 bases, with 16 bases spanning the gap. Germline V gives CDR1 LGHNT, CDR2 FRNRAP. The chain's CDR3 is CASGPIWTGDTGELFF. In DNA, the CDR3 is TGTGCTAGTGGTCCCATTTGGACTGGAGACACCGGGGAGCTGTTTTTT.

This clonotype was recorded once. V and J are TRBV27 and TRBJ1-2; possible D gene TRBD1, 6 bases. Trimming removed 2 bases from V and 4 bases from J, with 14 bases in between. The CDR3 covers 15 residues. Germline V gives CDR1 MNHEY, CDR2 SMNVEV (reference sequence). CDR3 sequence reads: CASSLAQGRSYGYTF. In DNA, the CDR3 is TGTGCCAGCAGTTTAGCTCAGGGGCGCAGCTATGGCTACACCTTC.

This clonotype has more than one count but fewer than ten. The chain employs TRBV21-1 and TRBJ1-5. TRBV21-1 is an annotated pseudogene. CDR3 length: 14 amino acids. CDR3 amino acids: CASSNKNSNQPQHF. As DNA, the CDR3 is TGTGCCAGCAGCAATAAGAATAGCAATCAGCCCCAGCATTTT.

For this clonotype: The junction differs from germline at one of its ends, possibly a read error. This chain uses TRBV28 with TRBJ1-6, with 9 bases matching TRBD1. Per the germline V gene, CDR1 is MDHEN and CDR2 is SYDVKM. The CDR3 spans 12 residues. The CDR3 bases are TGTGCCAGCAGTTTATCGGGACAGGGAATCTACTTT. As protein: CASSLSGQGIYF.

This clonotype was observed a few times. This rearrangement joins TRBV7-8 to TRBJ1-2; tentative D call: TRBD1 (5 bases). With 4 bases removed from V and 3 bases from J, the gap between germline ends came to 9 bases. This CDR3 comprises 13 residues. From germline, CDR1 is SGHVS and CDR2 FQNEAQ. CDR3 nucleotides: TGTGCCAGCAGCTCGACAGTGTACTATGGCTACACCTTC. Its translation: CASSSTVYYGYTF.

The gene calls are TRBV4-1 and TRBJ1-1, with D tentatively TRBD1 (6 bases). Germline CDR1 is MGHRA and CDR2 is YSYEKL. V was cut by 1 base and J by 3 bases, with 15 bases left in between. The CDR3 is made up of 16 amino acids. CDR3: CASSQGNRVGDTEAFF. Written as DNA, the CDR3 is TGCGCCAGCAGCCAAGGGAACAGGGTGGGAGACACTGAAGCTTTCTTT.